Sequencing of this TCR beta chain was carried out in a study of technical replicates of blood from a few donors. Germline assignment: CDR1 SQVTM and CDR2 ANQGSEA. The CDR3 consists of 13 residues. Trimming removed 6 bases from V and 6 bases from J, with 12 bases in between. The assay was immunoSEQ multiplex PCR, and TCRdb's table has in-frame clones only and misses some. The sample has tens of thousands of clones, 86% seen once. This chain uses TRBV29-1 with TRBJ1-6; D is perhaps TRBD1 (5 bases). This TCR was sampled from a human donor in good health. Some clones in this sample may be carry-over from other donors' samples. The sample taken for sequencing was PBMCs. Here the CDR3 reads CSVRGDFNSPLHF. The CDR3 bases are TGCAGCGTCCGGGGGGACTTTAATTCACCCCTCCACTTT.